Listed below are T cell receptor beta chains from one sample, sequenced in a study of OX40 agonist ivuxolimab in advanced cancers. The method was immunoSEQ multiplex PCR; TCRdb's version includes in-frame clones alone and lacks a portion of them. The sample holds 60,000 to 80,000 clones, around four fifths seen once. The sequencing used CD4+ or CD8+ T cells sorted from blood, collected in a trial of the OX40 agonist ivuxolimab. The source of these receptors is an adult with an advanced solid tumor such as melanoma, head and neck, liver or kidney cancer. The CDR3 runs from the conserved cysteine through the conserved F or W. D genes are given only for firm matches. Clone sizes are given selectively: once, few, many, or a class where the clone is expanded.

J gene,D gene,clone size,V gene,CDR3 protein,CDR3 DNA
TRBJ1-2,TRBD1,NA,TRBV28,CASSRTTRTGGYGYTF,TGTGCCAGCAGTCGGACCACCCGGACAGGGGGTTATGGCTACACCTTC
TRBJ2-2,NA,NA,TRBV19,CASSIDRGRGMAGELFF,TGTGCCAGTAGTATAGATCGAGGCAGGGGTATGGCCGGGGAGCTGTTTTTT
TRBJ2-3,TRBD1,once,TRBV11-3,CASSSPQGARGTDTQYF,TGTGCCAGCAGCTCTCCACAGGGGGCGCGAGGCACAGATACGCAGTATTTT
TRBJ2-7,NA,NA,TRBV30,CAWSVGAARSYEQYF,TGTGCCTGGAGTGTAGGAGCAGCGCGGTCCTACGAGCAGTACTTC
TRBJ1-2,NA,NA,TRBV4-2,CASSQVNGYTF,TGTGCCAGCAGCCAAGTTAATGGCTACACCTTC
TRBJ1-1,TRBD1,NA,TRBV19,CASSIVFIQGDTEAFF,TGTGCCAGTAGTATAGTTTTTATTCAGGGGGACACTGAAGCTTTCTTT
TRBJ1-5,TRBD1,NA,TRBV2,CASSRQGAGNQPQHF,TGTGCCAGCAGTCGACAGGGGGCAGGCAATCAGCCCCAGCATTTT
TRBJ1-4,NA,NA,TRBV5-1,CASRQSGSLANEKLFF,TGCGCCAGCAGACAAAGCGGGAGCCTAGCTAATGAAAAACTGTTTTTT
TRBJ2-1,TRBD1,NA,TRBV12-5,CASHSGTGGSSSYNEQFF,TGTGCTAGCCACTCCGGGACAGGGGGCTCAAGCTCCTACAATGAGCAGTTCTTC
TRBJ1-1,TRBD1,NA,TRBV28,CASSLWRQGNTEAFF,TGTGCCAGCAGTTTATGGAGACAGGGTAACACTGAAGCTTTCTTT
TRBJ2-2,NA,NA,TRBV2,CASSDRTGPAGELFF,TGTGCCAGCAGTGACCGCACAGGGCCGGCCGGGGAGCTGTTTTTT
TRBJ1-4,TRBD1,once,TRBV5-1,CASRNTGTGGEKLFF,TGCGCCAGCAGAAATACCGGGACAGGGGGTGAAAAACTGTTTTTT
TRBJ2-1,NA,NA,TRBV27,CASSLGAVAEQFF,TGTGCCAGCAGTTTAGGGGCGGTGGCTGAGCAGTTCTTC